The T cell receptor beta chain described here comes from a study of a mutant IDH1 vaccine in newly diagnosed glioma. Study background: Patients were started on vaccination 4-6 weeks after radiotherapy alone, or with temozolomide cycles. Therapy received beforehand was radiotherapy, temozolomide, or both, with most patients given both. Week 35 was safety follow-up visit V12; week 47 was end-of-study visit V13.

Profiling relied on immunoSEQ multiplex PCR, and the TCRdb table lists in-frame clones only, not all of them. The sample gives approximately 52,000 clones, less than 85% of which show up once; 4.9% is in the top ten. The V end lost 4 bases, the J end lost 4 bases, and 11 bases lay between the germline ends. The CDR3 is 14 amino acids. Germline V gene data show CDR1 as SEHNR and CDR2 as FQNEAQ (reference sequence). Sample time point: week 47, end of study. It was 300 ug of mutant IDH1 20-mer peptide that made up each vaccine dose, given with topical imiquimod. The donors' diagnosis was new WHO grade 3 or 4 astrocytoma that was IDH1-mutant and ATRX-lost. In regard to this clone: Its antigen remains unknown.

J is TRBJ1-5 and V is TRBV7-9, with no clear D. This clonotype was sampled from a middle-aged woman with glioma. Some clones in this sample may be carry-over from other donors' samples. Sequenced material: PBMCs, taken from a glioma patient whose treatment included an IDH1 peptide vaccine. CDR3 DNA: TGTGCCAGCAGCTCGGACCTCACGAATCAGCCCCAGCATTTT. Translation gives CASSSDLTNQPQHF.